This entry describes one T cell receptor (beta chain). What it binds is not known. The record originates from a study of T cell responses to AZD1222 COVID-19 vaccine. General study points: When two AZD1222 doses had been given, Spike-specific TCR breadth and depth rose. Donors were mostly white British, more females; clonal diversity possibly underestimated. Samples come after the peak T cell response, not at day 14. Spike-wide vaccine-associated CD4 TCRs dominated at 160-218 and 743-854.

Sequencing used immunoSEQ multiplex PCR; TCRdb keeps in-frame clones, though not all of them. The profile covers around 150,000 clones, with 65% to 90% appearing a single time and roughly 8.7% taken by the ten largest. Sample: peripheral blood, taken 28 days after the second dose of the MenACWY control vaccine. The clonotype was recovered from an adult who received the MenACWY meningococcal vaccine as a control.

The DNA for the CDR3 is TGTGCCAGCAGTTTGCTATCAGGGATAAGCACAGATACGCAGTATTTT. It encodes CASSLLSGISTDTQYF. The chain links TRBV28 to TRBJ2-3; D may be TRBD1 (5 bases). The CDR3 totals 16 residues. Germline V lookup: CDR1 MDHEN, CDR2 SYDVKM. V gave up 3 bases and J gave up 0 bases, with 13 bases separating them.